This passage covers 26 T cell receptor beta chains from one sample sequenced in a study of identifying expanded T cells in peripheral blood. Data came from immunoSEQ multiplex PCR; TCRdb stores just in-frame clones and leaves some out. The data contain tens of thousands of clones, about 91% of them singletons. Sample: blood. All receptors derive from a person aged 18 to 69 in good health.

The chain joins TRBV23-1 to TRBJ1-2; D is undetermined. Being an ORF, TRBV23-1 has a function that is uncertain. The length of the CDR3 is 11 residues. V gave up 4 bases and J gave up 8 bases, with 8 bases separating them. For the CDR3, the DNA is TGCGCCAGCAGTCTAGGCGAGGGCTACACCTTC. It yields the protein CASSLGEGYTF.

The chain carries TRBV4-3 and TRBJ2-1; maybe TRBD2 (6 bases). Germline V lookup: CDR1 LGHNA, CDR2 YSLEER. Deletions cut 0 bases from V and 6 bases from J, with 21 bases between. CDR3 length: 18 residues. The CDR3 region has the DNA TGCGCCAGCAGCCAAGACCCCGAAGGAGGGAGCCCACCCAATGAGCAGTTCTTC. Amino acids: CASSQDPEGGSPPNEQFF.

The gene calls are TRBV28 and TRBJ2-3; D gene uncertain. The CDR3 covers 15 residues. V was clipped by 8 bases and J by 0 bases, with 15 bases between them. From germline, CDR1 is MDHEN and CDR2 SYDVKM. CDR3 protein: CASRQGLSSTDTQYF. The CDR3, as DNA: TGTGCCAGCCGCCAAGGGCTCTCTAGCACAGATACGCAGTATTTT.

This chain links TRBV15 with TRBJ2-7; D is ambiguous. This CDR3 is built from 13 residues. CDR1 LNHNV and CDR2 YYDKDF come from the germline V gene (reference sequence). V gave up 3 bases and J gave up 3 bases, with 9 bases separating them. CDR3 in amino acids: CATSRDPYYEQYF. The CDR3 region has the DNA TGTGCCACCAGCAGGGACCCTTACTACGAGCAGTACTTC.

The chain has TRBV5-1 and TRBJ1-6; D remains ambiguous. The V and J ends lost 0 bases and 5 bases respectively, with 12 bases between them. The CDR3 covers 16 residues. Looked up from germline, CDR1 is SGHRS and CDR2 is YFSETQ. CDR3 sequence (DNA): TGCGCCAGCAGCTTGGGCGGTATTTCCAATAATTCACCCCTCCACTTT. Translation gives CASSLGGISNNSPLHF.

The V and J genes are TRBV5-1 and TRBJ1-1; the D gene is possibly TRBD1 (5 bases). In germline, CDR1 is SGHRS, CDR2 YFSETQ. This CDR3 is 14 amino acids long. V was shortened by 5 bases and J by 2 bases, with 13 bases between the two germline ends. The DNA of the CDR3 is TGCGCCAGCAGTTATGCTACAGGAAACACTGAAGCTTTCTTT. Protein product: CASSYATGNTEAFF.

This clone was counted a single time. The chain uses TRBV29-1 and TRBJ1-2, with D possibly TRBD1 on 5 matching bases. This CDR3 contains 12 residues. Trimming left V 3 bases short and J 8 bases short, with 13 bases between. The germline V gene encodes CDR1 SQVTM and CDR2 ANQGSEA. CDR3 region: CSVEPRVSGYTF. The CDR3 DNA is TGCAGCGTTGAGCCCAGGGTGAGCGGCTACACCTTC.

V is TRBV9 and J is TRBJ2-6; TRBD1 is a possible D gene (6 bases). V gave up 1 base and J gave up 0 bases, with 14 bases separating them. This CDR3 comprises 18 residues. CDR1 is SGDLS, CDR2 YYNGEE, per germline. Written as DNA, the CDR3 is TGTGCCAGCAGCGTACGATTCGACAGGAGCTCTGGGGCCAACGTCCTGACTTTC. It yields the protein CASSVRFDRSSGANVLTF.

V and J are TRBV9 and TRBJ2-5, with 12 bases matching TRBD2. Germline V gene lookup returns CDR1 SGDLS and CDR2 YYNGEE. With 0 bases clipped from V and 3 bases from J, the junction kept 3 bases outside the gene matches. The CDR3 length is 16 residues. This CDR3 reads CASSVGLAGVEETQYF. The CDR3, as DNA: TGTGCCAGCAGCGTAGGACTAGCGGGGGTAGAAGAGACCCAGTACTTC.

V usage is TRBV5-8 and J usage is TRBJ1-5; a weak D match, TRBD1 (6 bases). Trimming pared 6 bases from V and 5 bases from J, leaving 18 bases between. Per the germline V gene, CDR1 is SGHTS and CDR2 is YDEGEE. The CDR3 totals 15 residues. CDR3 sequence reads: CASTQPGGAYQPQHF. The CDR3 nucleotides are TGTGCCAGCACCCAGCCCGGGGGCGCGTATCAGCCCCAGCATTTT.

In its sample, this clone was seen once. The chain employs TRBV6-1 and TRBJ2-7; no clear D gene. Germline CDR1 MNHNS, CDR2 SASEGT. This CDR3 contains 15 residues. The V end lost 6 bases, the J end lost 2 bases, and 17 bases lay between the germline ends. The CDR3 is CASSSLREPPYEQYF. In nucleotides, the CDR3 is TGTGCCAGCAGCTCCCTTAGAGAACCGCCCTACGAGCAGTACTTC.

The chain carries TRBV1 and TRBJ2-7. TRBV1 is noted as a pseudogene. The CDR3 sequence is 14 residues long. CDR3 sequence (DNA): TGCACCAGCAGCCAACAACCGGCCTCCTACGAGCAGTACTTC. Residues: CTSSQQPASYEQYF.

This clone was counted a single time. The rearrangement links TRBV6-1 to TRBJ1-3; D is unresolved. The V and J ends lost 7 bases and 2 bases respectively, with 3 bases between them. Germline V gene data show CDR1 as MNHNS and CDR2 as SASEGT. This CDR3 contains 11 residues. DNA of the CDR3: TGTGCCAGCAAGGCTGGAAACACCATATATTTT. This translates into CASKAGNTIYF.

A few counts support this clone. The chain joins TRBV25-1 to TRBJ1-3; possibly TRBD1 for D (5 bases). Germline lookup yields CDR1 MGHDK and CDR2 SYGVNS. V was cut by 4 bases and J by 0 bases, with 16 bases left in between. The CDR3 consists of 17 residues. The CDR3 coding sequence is TGTGCCAGCAGTGCCCTGGGGGGAGACAGCTCTGGAAACACCATATATTTT. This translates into CASSALGGDSSGNTIYF.

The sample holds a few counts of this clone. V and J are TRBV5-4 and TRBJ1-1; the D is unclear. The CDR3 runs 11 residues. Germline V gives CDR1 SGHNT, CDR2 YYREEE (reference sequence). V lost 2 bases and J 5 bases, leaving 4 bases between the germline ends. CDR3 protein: CASSLGTEAFF. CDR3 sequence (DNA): TGTGCCAGCAGCTTAGGGACTGAAGCTTTCTTT.

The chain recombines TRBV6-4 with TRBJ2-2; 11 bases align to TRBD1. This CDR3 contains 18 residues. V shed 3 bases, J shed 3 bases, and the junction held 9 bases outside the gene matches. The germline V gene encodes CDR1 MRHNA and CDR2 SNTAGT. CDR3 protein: CASSDRTGGALDTGELFF. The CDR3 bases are TGTGCCAGCAGTGATCGGACAGGGGGCGCGTTGGACACCGGGGAGCTGTTTTTT.

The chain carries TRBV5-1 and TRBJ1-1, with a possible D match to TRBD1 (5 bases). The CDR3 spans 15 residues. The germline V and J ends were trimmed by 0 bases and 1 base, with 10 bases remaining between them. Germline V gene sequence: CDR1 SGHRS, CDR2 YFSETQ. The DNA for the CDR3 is TGCGCCAGCAGCTTGGAAGCAGGGCCGAACACTGAAGCTTTCTTT. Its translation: CASSLEAGPNTEAFF.

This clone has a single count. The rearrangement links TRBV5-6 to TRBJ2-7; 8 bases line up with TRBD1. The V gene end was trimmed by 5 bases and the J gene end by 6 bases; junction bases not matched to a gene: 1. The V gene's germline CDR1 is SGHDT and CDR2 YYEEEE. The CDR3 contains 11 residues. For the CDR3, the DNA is TGTGCCAGCAGTGACAGGGGCGAGCAGTACTTC. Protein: CASSDRGEQYF.

CDR3 loop: CATSRDRGAGQPQHF. CDR3 DNA sequence: TGTGCCACCAGCAGAGATCGGGGGGCCGGTCAGCCCCAGCATTTT. This sequence joins TRBV15 and TRBJ1-5; D is perhaps TRBD1 (6 bases). V was shortened by 0 bases and J by 6 bases, with 12 bases between the two germline ends. The CDR3 has 15 amino acids. CDR1 is LNHNV and CDR2 is YYDKDF in the germline V gene (reference sequence).

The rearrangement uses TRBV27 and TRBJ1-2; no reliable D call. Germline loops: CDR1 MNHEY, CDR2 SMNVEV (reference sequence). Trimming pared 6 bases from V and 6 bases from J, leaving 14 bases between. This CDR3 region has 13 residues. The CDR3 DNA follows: TGTGCCAGCAGCGGAGGCGCGTTCAATGGCTACACCTTC. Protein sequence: CASSGGAFNGYTF.

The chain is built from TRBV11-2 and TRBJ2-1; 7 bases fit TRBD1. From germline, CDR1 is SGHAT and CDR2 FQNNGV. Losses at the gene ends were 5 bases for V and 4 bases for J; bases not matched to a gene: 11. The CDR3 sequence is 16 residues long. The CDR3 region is CASSRNTGVGYNEQFF. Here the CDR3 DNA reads TGTGCCAGCAGCCGCAATACAGGGGTCGGTTACAATGAGCAGTTCTTC.

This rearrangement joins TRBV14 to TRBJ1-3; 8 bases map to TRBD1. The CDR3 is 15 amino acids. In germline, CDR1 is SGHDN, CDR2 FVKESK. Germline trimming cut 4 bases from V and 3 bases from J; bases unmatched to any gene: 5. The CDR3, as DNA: TGTGCCAGCAGCCTACGGACAGGGAGTGGAAACACCATATATTTT. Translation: CASSLRTGSGNTIYF.

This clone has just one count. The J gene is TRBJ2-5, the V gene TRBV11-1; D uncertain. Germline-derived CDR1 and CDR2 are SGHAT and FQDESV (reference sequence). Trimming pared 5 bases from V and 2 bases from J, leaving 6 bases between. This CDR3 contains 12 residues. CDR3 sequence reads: CASSRVQETQYF. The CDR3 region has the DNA TGTGCCAGCAGCAGAGTACAAGAGACCCAGTACTTC.

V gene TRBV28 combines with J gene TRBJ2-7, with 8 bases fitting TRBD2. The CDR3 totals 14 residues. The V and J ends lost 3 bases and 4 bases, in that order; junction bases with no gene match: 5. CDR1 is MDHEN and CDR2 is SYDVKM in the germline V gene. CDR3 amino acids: CASSFGLAEYEQYF. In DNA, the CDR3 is TGTGCCAGCAGTTTCGGACTAGCAGAGTACGAGCAGTACTTC.

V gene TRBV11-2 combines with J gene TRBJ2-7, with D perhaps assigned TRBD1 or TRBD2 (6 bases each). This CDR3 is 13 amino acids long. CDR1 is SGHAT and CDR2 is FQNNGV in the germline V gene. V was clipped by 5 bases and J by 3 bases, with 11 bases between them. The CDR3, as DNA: TGTGCCAGCAGCAGGGGGGAGCGCTACGAGCAGTACTTC. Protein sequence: CASSRGERYEQYF.

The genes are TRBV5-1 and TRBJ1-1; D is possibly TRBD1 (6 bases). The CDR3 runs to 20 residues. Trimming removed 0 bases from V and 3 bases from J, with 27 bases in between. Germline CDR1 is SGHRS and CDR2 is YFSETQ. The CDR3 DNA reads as TGCGCCAGCAGCTTGGTGGTTCTTTCGGGGGCGCGAGGTCAGGACACTGAAGCTTTCTTT. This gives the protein CASSLVVLSGARGQDTEAFF. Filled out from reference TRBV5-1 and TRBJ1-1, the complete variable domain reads KAGVTQTPRYLIKTRGQQVTLSCSPISGHRSVSWYQQTPGQGLQFLFEYFSETQRNKGNFPGRFSGRQFSNSRSEMNVSTLELGDSALYLCASSLVVLSGARGQDTEAFFGQGTRLTVV.